Below, one T cell receptor beta chain is given with its context. This record comes from a study of blood T cell repertoires in COVID-19. The CDR3 contains 12 residues. The germline V and J ends were trimmed by 3 bases and 5 bases, with 7 bases remaining between them. Germline CDR1 and CDR2: MDHEN and SYDVKM. The method was immunoSEQ multiplex PCR; TCRdb's version includes in-frame clones alone and lacks a portion of them. Of some 87,000 clones detected, roughly 80% appear once; the ten largest clones hold 20% to 30%. Sequencing was carried out using peripheral blood. This chain joins TRBV28 and TRBJ1-2; D not certain. The TCR was taken from a man older than 75 with active or convalescent COVID-19. For the CDR3, the DNA is TGTGCCAGCAGTTTGGGCCAATATGGCTACACCTTC. Residues: CASSLGQYGYTF.